These T cell receptor beta chains were read from a single sample in a study of T cells in Graves' hyperthyroidism and ophthalmopathy. TCRdb processed the multiplex PCR reads anew with MiXCR; each CDR3 protein has one entry. Of around 400,000 distinct CDR3 sequences in the sample, less than 15% were seen once. The material sequenced was blood. These receptors were collected from a woman between 18 and 30 years old with Graves' hyperthyroidism. The CDR3 runs from the conserved cysteine through the conserved F or W. Fields, in order: D gene, V gene, J gene, clone size, CDR3 protein, CDR3 DNA. The D gene is left open where the match is weak. Part of the rows lack a size; the others show once, few, many or a class for expanded clones.

.	TRBV12-3/TRBV12-4	TRBJ2-6	few	CASSITGSGANVLTF	TGTGCCAGCAGCATCACAGGATCTGGGGCCAACGTCCTGACTTTC
.	TRBV3-1	TRBJ2-2	few	CASSDTGLGTGELFF	TGTGCCAGCAGCGATACAGGGCTTGGTACCGGGGAGCTGTTTTTT
TRBD2	TRBV25-1	TRBJ2-3	.	CASSEGQTSEKDTQYF	TGTGCCAGCAGTGAAGGTCAGACTAGCGAGAAAGATACGCAGTATTTT
TRBD1	TRBV2	TRBJ1-5	many	CASSGGDSYSNQPQHF	TGTGCCAGCAGTGGGGGGGACAGCTATAGCAATCAGCCCCAGCATTTT
TRBD1	TRBV6-1	TRBJ1-5	.	CASSPRGEDQPQHF	TGTGCCAGCAGTCCCAGGGGGGAGGATCAGCCCCAGCATTTT
.	TRBV7-2	TRBJ2-3	many	CASSGRGYADTQYF	TGTGCCAGCAGCGGAAGGGGATACGCAGATACGCAGTATTTT
.	TRBV5-4	TRBJ2-7	.	CASSLPGAGEQYF	TGTGCCAGCAGCTTGCCAGGGGCGGGCGAGCAGTACTTC
.	TRBV29-1	TRBJ1-1	many	CSATDPNTEAFF	TGCAGCGCGACAGACCCCAACACTGAAGCTTTCTTT
.	TRBV5-6	TRBJ1-1	many	CASSLWRNTEAFF	TGTGCCAGCAGCTTGTGGAGGAACACTGAAGCTTTCTTT
.	TRBV20-1	TRBJ1-1	many	CSAREGGNTEAFF	TGCAGTGCTAGAGAGGGCGGAAACACTGAAGCTTTCTTT
TRBD1	TRBV2	TRBJ1-1	many	CASYDPQRTGMNTEAFF	TGTGCCAGCTACGACCCACAACGGACAGGCATGAACACTGAAGCTTTCTTT
.	TRBV6-1	TRBJ2-1	many	CASGGTREYNEQFF	TGTGCCAGCGGGGGAACCCGCGAGTACAATGAGCAGTTCTTC
.	TRBV28	TRBJ2-1	many	CASSLLASHEQFF	TGTGCCAGCAGTTTATTGGCTAGCCATGAGCAGTTCTTC
.	TRBV7-2	TRBJ2-3	many	CASSSARGDTQYF	TGTGCCAGCAGCTCCGCCCGGGGGGATACGCAGTATTTT
.	TRBV28	TRBJ1-1	many	CASSPSLNTEAFF	TGTGCCAGCAGTCCCAGTTTGAACACTGAAGCTTTCTTT
TRBD1	TRBV11-2	TRBJ2-1	many	CASSLEGTGGQNEQFF	TGTGCCAGCAGCTTAGAAGGGACAGGGGGCCAAAATGAGCAGTTCTTC
.	TRBV12-3/TRBV12-4	TRBJ1-5	many	CASLNGRILGQPQHF	TGTGCCAGCCTAAACGGCAGGATCCTAGGTCAGCCCCAGCATTTT
TRBD1	TRBV18	TRBJ2-1	many	CASSPGQTINNEQFF	TGTGCCAGCTCACCGGGACAGACAATTAACAATGAGCAGTTCTTC
.	TRBV7-9	TRBJ1-3	.	CASSPPGGSGNTIYF	TGTGCCAGCAGCCCCCCGGGGGGATCTGGAAACACCATATATTTT
.	TRBV9	TRBJ2-2	.	CASMLGFGGNPANTGELFF	TGTGCCAGCATGTTAGGTTTCGGCGGGAACCCCGCGAACACCGGGGAGCTGTTTTTT
.	TRBV30	TRBJ1-2	many	CAWSVWDNRGYTF	TGTGCCTGGAGTGTGTGGGACAACAGGGGCTACACCTTC
.	TRBV18	TRBJ2-2	many	CASSPDQVGELFF	TGTGCCAGCTCACCAGACCAAGTCGGGGAGCTGTTTTTT
.	TRBV10-3	TRBJ2-7	many	CATAPTGPIAYEQYF	TGTGCCACCGCGCCCACAGGGCCCATAGCCTACGAGCAGTACTTC
.	TRBV6-1	TRBJ1-1	.	CAGKNGVRAFF	TGTGCCGGCAAGAACGGGGTGAGAGCTTTCTTT
TRBD2	TRBV7-8	TRBJ2-7	many	CASSPPLGLAGLKTYEQYF	TGTGCCAGCAGCCCACCCCTCGGACTAGCGGGACTCAAAACCTACGAGCAGTACTTC
.	TRBV6-1	TRBJ1-1	few	CASSRPQGGTEAFF	TGTGCCAGCAGCCGTCCCCAGGGTGGCACTGAAGCTTTCTTT
.	TRBV28	TRBJ2-3	many	CASMTSGGTQYF	TGTGCCAGCATGACCTCCGGGGGTACGCAGTATTTT
.	TRBV9	TRBJ1-6	.	CASSFRGANSPLHF	TGTGCCAGCAGCTTCCGAGGGGCGAATTCACCCCTCCACTTT
.	TRBV14	TRBJ2-3	.	CASSQDIVRGDTQYF	TGTGCCAGCAGCCAAGATATAGTCAGGGGAGATACGCAGTATTTT
.	TRBV6-1	TRBJ2-7	.	CASSEGGDYEQYF	TGTGCCAGCAGTGAAGGGGGAGACTACGAGCAGTACTTC
TRBD1	TRBV2	TRBJ2-7	many	CASSSGTDVDEQYF	TGTGCCAGCAGCTCAGGGACAGACGTTGACGAGCAGTACTTC
TRBD2	TRBV7-2	TRBJ2-7	.	CASSFRAGGAYEQYF	TGTGCCAGCAGCTTTAGGGCGGGAGGGGCGTACGAGCAGTACTTC